The T cell receptor beta chain under discussion was sequenced for a study of naive and memory T cell subsets. Trimming cost V 5 bases and J 2 bases, with 11 bases left between them. CDR1 is LGHNA, CDR2 YSLEER, per germline. CDR3 size: 14 residues. Whole-study findings and limits: The RNA method is potentially sensitive to activation and differentiation changes.

A UMI-containing oligonucleotide was joined by 3' ligation to the TCR cDNA template. Whole blood, around 2.5 ml, came from adult healthy volunteers. Reverse transcription used DNase-treated unsorted total RNA, aiming for roughly 1 to 1,100 ng. Amplification of ligated cDNA took four PCR rounds with SP2 and nested alpha and beta constant primers. Reverse transcription of blood and skin TCR RNA was primed at alpha and beta constant regions. TCRdb re-called the 5' RACE reads with MiXCR, one entry per CDR3 protein. This table has more than 55,000 distinct CDR3 sequences, 6% to 8% appearing once. This clonotype was found a few times. Its antigen is unidentified.

The chain couples TRBV4-3 to TRBJ2-3, with D perhaps TRBD2 (5 bases). The source is a female donor in good health. CDR3 sequence (DNA): TGCGCCAGCAGCGAGGGAAGACCCACAGATACGCAGTATTTT. It is translated as CASSEGRPTDTQYF.